This T cell receptor beta chain was captured by sequencing in a study of a mutant IDH1 vaccine in newly diagnosed glioma. In the case of this clone: What it binds is unknown.

Stated time point: week 23, last vaccination. One vaccine dose held 300 ug of mutant IDH1 20-mer peptide and came with topical imiquimod. The CDR3 runs 13 residues. In germline, CDR1 is SNHLY, CDR2 FYNNEI. The junction had 5 bases not matched to a gene; V was cut back by 4 bases and J by 8 bases. Assay: immunoSEQ multiplex PCR; the TCRdb copy retains only in-frame clones and omits some. In the table there are 55,000 or so clones, about four fifths of which are singletons. The sequencing used PBMCs, collected from a glioma patient whose treatment included an IDH1 peptide vaccine. V usage is TRBV2 and J usage is TRBJ1-1; 9 positions agree with TRBD1. The receptor was derived from a man aged 40-49 years with glioma. This CDR3 is CASSGPGQGEAFF. The CDR3 DNA reads as TGTGCCAGCAGTGGTCCAGGACAGGGGGAAGCTTTCTTT.